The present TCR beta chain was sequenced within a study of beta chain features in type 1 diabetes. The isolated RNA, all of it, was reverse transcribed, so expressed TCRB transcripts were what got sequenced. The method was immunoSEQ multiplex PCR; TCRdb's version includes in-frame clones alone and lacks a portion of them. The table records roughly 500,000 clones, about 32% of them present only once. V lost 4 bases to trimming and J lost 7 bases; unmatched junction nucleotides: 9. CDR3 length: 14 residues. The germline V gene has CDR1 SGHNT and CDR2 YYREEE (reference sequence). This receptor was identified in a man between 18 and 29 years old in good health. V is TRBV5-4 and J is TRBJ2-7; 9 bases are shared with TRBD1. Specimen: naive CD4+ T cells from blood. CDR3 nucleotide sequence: TGTGCCAGCAGCAGGGACAGGGCAACATGGGAGCAGTACTTC. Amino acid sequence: CASSRDRATWEQYF. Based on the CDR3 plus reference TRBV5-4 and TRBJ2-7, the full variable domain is ETGVTQSPTHLIKTRGQQVTLRCSSQSGHNTVSWYQQALGQGPQFIFQYYREEENGRGNFPPRFSGLQFPNYSSELNVNALELDDSALYLCASSRDRATWEQYFGPGTRLTVT.